The sequence of this T cell receptor (beta chain) was determined in a study of blood T cell repertoires in COVID-19. Produced via immunoSEQ multiplex PCR; TCRdb's table is partial and in-frame only. Found here are about 140,000 clones, about four fifths of them singletons; the top ten hold less than 4%. This CDR3 is 12 amino acids long. Germline V gene lookup returns CDR1 GTSNPN and CDR2 SVGIG (reference sequence). V lost 8 bases to trimming and J lost 9 bases, with 19 bases between them. Sequences were obtained from PBMCs or T cells enriched from blood (not recorded which). The sequence derives from a woman aged 50 to 60 with acute COVID-19. V gene TRBV30 combines with J gene TRBJ2-5, with D possibly being TRBD1 (7 bases). Here the CDR3 reads CAQDRTIGAQYF. The CDR3 region has the DNA TGTGCCCAGGACAGGACTATAGGGGCCCAGTACTTC.